These 22 T cell receptor beta chains were sequenced from one sample in a study of CD8+CD57+ T cells in acquired aplastic anemia (dated by TCRdb to 2016 to 2019). Flow cytometry had shown CD8+CD57+ cell expansion in the patients selected for sequencing. Sequenced using an Illumina HiSeq 2000. TCR beta VDJ combination and CDR3 sequence profiling used genomic DNA as the template. TCRdb reran the public reads through fastp at Q25 and MiXCR, keeping productive beta chains. Every entry covers one CDR3 protein and lists the most common genes and DNA from its rows. The sample contains some 160,000 distinct CDR3 sequences, less than 60% of them found a single time. The top ten clonotypes cover approximately 3% of the sample. Sequencing was done on a sample of sorted CD4+, CD8+, or CD8+CD57+ T cells (not recorded which) from PBMCs. Receptors were obtained from a human donor with aplastic anemia.

This clonotype has at least ten counts. The chain has TRBV30 and TRBJ2-7; TRBD2 aligns across 8 bases. Germline CDR1 GTSNPN, CDR2 SVGIG (reference sequence). With V trimmed by 8 bases and J by 0 bases, 6 bases remained unmatched. This CDR3 is 13 amino acids long. CDR3 loop: CASGGRTSYEQYF. The CDR3 bases are TGTGCCAGCGGGGGACGGACCTCCTACGAGCAGTACTTC.

The V call is TRBV19, the J call TRBJ1-5; D is perhaps TRBD1 (5 bases). Germline V gene data show CDR1 as LNHDA and CDR2 as SQIVND (reference sequence). This CDR3 region has 15 residues. V was trimmed by 1 base and J by 4 bases, leaving 11 bases between them. CDR3 in amino acids: CASSIAQGPNQPQHF. The CDR3 nucleotides are TGTGCCAGTAGTATAGCGCAGGGACCAAATCAGCCCCAGCATTTT.

Ten or more counts support this clonotype. V gene TRBV5-1 combines with J gene TRBJ2-7, with 8 bases that match TRBD1. This CDR3 region has 16 residues. V lost 0 bases and J lost 7; bases outside the gene matches: 12. Germline CDR1 reads SGHRS; CDR2 reads YFSETQ. The CDR3: CASSLASPGGLGEQYF. CDR3 nucleotide sequence: TGCGCCAGCAGCTTGGCATCCCCAGGGGGCCTAGGGGAGCAGTACTTC. Variable domain in full (rest from reference TRBV5-1 and TRBJ2-7): KAGVTQTPRYLIKTRGQQVTLSCSPISGHRSVSWYQQTPGQGLQFLFEYFSETQRNKGNFPGRFSGRQFSNSRSEMNVSTLELGDSALYLCASSLASPGGLGEQYFGPGTRLTVT.

The V call is TRBV19, the J call TRBJ1-2; 7 bases align to TRBD1. The CDR3 has 14 residues. The germline gives CDR1 LNHDA, CDR2 SQIVND (reference sequence). The V and J ends lost 3 bases and 5 bases, in that order; junction bases with no gene match: 6. CDR3 nucleotides: TGTGCCAGTAGTATCGGCAGGGGGGCATATGGCTACACCTTC. This translates into CASSIGRGAYGYTF. The whole variable domain, filled in from reference TRBV19 and TRBJ1-2, reads DGGITQSPKYLFRKEGQNVTLSCEQNLNHDAMYWYRQDPGQGLRLIYYSQIVNDFQKGDIAEGYSVSREKKESFPLTVTSAQKNPTAFYLCASSIGRGAYGYTFGSGTRLTVV.

This clonotype has only a few counts. J is TRBJ2-5 and V is TRBV2; D may be TRBD1 (5 bases). Between the trimmed V and J ends, which lost 3 bases and 5 bases, there was a span of 13 bases. The CDR3 runs 14 residues. The germline gives CDR1 SNHLY, CDR2 FYNNEI. The CDR3 coding sequence is TGTGCCAGCAGTGATCAGGGATATTGGGAGACCCAGTACTTC. It translates to CASSDQGYWETQYF.

This clonotype has a count of ten or more. This chain joins TRBV24-1 and TRBJ1-5; D unresolved. The CDR3 runs to 14 residues. Germline V gene data show CDR1 as KGHDR and CDR2 as SFDVKD. V was shortened by 9 bases and J by 4 bases, with 15 bases between the two germline ends. Here the CDR3 reads CATAPDGDNQPQHF. The CDR3 DNA is TGTGCCACCGCCCCTGACGGAGATAATCAGCCCCAGCATTTT.

This clonotype has a count of ten or more. This chain uses TRBV24-1 with TRBJ2-2; 7 bases map to TRBD2. The length of the CDR3 is 16 residues. Germline-derived CDR1 and CDR2 are KGHDR and SFDVKD. After removal of 4 bases from V and 3 bases from J, the junction contained 7 bases not matched to a gene. DNA for the CDR3: TGTGCCACCAGTGACGGGACTACCCCTTACACCGGGGAGCTGTTTTTT. Its translation: CATSDGTTPYTGELFF.

There are many counts of this clonotype. The chain joins TRBV5-1 to TRBJ2-7; 7 bases align to TRBD1. CDR3 size: 13 residues. The germline V gene has CDR1 SGHRS and CDR2 YFSETQ. The V segment lost 2 bases and the J segment 6 bases; nucleotides outside the gene matches: 5. The DNA for the CDR3 is TGCGCCAGCAGCTTAAGACAGGGTCCCGAGCAGTACTTC. This encodes CASSLRQGPEQYF.

The chain uses TRBV7-3 and TRBJ1-2; TRBD1 is a possible D gene (6 bases). Germline V gives CDR1 SGHTA, CDR2 FQGTGA. Trimming cost V 4 bases and J 7 bases, with 10 bases left between them. The CDR3 spans 12 residues. In nucleotides, the CDR3 is TGTGCCAGCAGCTCTCAGGGGAGTGGCTACACCTTC. This sequence encodes CASSSQGSGYTF.

The sample holds many counts of this clonotype. The chain employs TRBV7-8 and TRBJ2-3, with D perhaps matching TRBD2 (5 bases). This CDR3 has 13 residues. Germline V lookup: CDR1 SGHVS, CDR2 FQNEAQ. V was shortened by 3 bases and J by 10 bases, with 14 bases between the two germline ends. The CDR3 DNA follows: TGTGCCAGCAGCTTCGACCTCCGGGGTGCGCAGTATTTT. Its translation: CASSFDLRGAQYF.

This chain links TRBV10-3 with TRBJ2-7; 13 bases agree with TRBD2. The CDR3 totals 14 residues. The germline V gene encodes CDR1 ENHRY and CDR2 SYGVKD. With 6 bases clipped from V and 7 bases from J, the junction kept 6 bases outside the gene matches. The CDR3 loop reads CAISGTSGTLEQYF. Here the CDR3 DNA reads TGTGCCATCAGCGGGACTAGCGGGACGCTGGAGCAGTACTTC.

This clonotype was picked up many times. The gene calls are TRBV11-2 and TRBJ2-3; no reliable D call. The CDR3 runs to 15 residues. CDR1 is SGHAT and CDR2 is FQNNGV in the germline V gene. The V end was cut by 5 bases, the J end by 1 base, with 13 bases between. CDR3 nucleotide sequence: TGTGCCAGCAGCGAAGACCCAAGAGGCACAGATACGCAGTATTTT. Translating gives CASSEDPRGTDTQYF.

The chain uses TRBV30 and TRBJ1-3; D not resolved. Per the germline V gene, CDR1 is GTSNPN and CDR2 is SVGIG (reference sequence). V lost 1 base and J 7 bases, leaving 8 bases between the germline ends. This CDR3 spans 12 amino acids. The CDR3: CAWSGLRNTIYF. CDR3 nucleotide sequence: TGTGCCTGGAGTGGGCTACGGAACACCATATATTTT.

The chain carries TRBV15 and TRBJ2-3; no reliable D call. Trimming shortened V by 5 bases and J by 2 bases, and 8 bases separated the two germline ends. Germline CDR1 LNHNV, CDR2 YYDKDF (reference sequence). This CDR3 is 13 amino acids long. Here the CDR3 reads CATSSQPTDTQYF. The CDR3 coding sequence is TGTGCCACCAGCTCCCAGCCCACAGATACGCAGTATTTT.

This clonotype is medium-sized by share. The V gene is TRBV10-3, the J gene TRBJ1-2; tentatively, D is TRBD1 (6 bases). V was shortened by 6 bases and J by 3 bases, with 14 bases between the two germline ends. The CDR3 spans 14 residues. CDR1 and CDR2 (germline): ENHRY, SYGVKD. The CDR3 DNA is TGTGCCATCAGCCGCTCGGGGGGGCACTATGGCTACACCTTC. It is translated as CAISRSGGHYGYTF.

V gene TRBV6-5 combines with J gene TRBJ1-5; D not certain. Germline loops: CDR1 MNHEY, CDR2 SVGAGI. The V end lost 2 bases, the J end lost 2 bases, and 7 bases lay between the germline ends. CDR3 size: 14 residues. CDR3 amino acids: CASSYGTGNQPQHF. The CDR3 DNA reads TGTGCCAGCAGTTACGGTACAGGCAATCAGCCCCAGCATTTT.

The chain employs TRBV15 and TRBJ2-7; the match to TRBD2 covers 7 bases. V lost 3 bases and J lost 1; bases outside the gene matches: 6. This CDR3 spans 15 amino acids. Germline V gives CDR1 LNHNV, CDR2 YYDKDF (reference sequence). The CDR3 sequence is CATSRGVGGSYEQYF. CDR3 sequence (DNA): TGTGCCACCAGCAGGGGGGTGGGGGGGTCCTACGAGCAGTACTTC.

This clonotype was seen ten or more times. The junction departs from germline at one end; a sequencing error may be responsible. The chain links TRBV6-1 to TRBJ2-7; the D gene is possibly TRBD2 (6 bases). CDR1 is MNHNS, CDR2 SASEGT, per germline. The CDR3 runs 13 residues. Here the CDR3 reads CASGGSEPYEQHF. The CDR3 DNA is TGTGCCAGCGGGGGGTCAGAACCCTACGAGCAGCACTTC.

In its sample, this clonotype was seen a few times. Because the CDR3 is missing its conserved closing phenylalanine or tryptophan, this is likely a read error. The chain joins TRBV15 to TRBJ1-6, with TRBD1 as a possible D gene (6 bases). Trimming removed 3 bases at V and 6 bases at J, with 18 bases between. CDR3 length equals 17 residues. Germline V CDR1 and CDR2: LNHNV, YYDKDF (reference sequence). The CDR3 region has the DNA TGTGCCACCAGCAGCGACAAACAGGGAATGCCTAATTCACCCCTCCACTCT. This codes for CATSSDKQGMPNSPLHS.

The genes are TRBV6-4 and TRBJ2-1, with D perhaps TRBD1 (5 bases). This CDR3 has 14 residues. The germline V gene encodes CDR1 MRHNA and CDR2 SNTAGT. The V end lost 7 bases, the J end lost 5 bases, and 15 bases lay between the germline ends. Here the CDR3 DNA reads TGTGCCAGCATGTGTACAGGCCTTGACAATGAGCAGTTCTTC. This sequence encodes CASMCTGLDNEQFF.

Many counts were recorded for this clonotype. The chain carries TRBV9 and TRBJ1-6; a weak D match, TRBD1 (5 bases). V was clipped by 4 bases and J by 13 bases, with 12 bases between them. CDR3 length: 12 residues. In germline, CDR1 is SGDLS, CDR2 YYNGEE. CDR3 sequence: CASSLAGGPLHF. In DNA form, the CDR3 reads TGTGCCAGCAGCCTCGCTGGGGGGCCCCTCCACTTT.

In its sample, this clonotype was seen many times. The chain links TRBV19 to TRBJ1-4, with D uncertain. Germline-derived CDR1 and CDR2 are LNHDA and SQIVND (reference sequence). The CDR3 runs to 14 residues. The ends were cut back, 2 bases at V and 5 bases at J, with 9 bases in the middle. The CDR3 region has the DNA TGTGCCAGTAGTATATGGCACCAGAATGAAAAACTGTTTTTT. Its protein is CASSIWHQNEKLFF.